Presented here are 12 T cell receptor beta chains from one specimen sequenced in a study of cytomegalovirus exposure and HLA in healthy donors. TCRdb's table, derived via immunoSEQ multiplex PCR, lists solely in-frame clones and lacks some. The sample consists of 68,000 or so clones, about 90% of them appearing once. What was sequenced was PBMCs. These receptors were collected from a young man in good health and CMV-seronegative.

The V and J genes are TRBV28 and TRBJ1-2; 7 nucleotides match TRBD1. The length of the CDR3 is 17 residues. Per germline, CDR1 MDHEN and CDR2 SYDVKM. V was clipped by 3 bases and J by 1 base; unmatched bases: 11. CDR3 residues: CASSFHLEGQINYGYTF. The CDR3 bases are TGTGCCAGCAGTTTCCACCTCGAGGGACAGATTAACTATGGCTACACCTTC.

The chain carries TRBV7-9 and TRBJ2-7, with 7 bases fitting TRBD1. The germline V gene encodes CDR1 SEHNR and CDR2 FQNEAQ (reference sequence). J lost 5 bases, V lost 4 bases, and 11 bases had no gene match. This CDR3 is built from 15 residues. CDR3 residues: CASSSRTGGIHEQYF. The CDR3 DNA follows: TGTGCCAGCAGCTCCAGGACAGGAGGTATCCACGAGCAGTACTTC.

This rearrangement joins TRBV18 to TRBJ2-7; TRBD2 matches 13 bases. This CDR3 has 16 amino acids. Germline V gives CDR1 KGHSH, CDR2 LQKENI. J gave up 4 bases and V 3 bases, and 6 bases lay outside the gene matches. CDR3 coding DNA: TGTGCCAGCTCACCTGGACTAGCGGGAGTTGGGTACGAGCAGTACTTC. Protein product: CASSPGLAGVGYEQYF.

The V gene is TRBV9, the J gene TRBJ2-2; perhaps TRBD2 as D (5 bases). V was trimmed by 6 bases and J by 2 bases, leaving 17 bases between them. The CDR3 is made up of 16 amino acids. Germline values: CDR1 SGDLS, CDR2 YYNGEE. CDR3 protein: CASTLTERQNTGELFF. In nucleotides, the CDR3 is TGTGCCAGCACCCTCACGGAGCGGCAAAACACCGGGGAGCTGTTTTTT.

The V and J genes are TRBV2 and TRBJ1-3; D is uncertain. The length of the CDR3 is 10 residues. The ends were cut back, 10 bases at V and 4 bases at J, with 5 bases in the middle. Germline V gene data show CDR1 as SNHLY and CDR2 as FYNNEI. In DNA, the CDR3 is TGTGCCACGGTCGGAAACACCATATATTTT. It codes for CATVGNTIYF.

The V gene is TRBV30, the J gene TRBJ1-1; unclear D gene. Trimming pared 0 bases from V and 0 bases from J, leaving 8 bases between. This CDR3 spans 14 amino acids. Germline loops: CDR1 GTSNPN, CDR2 SVGIG (reference sequence). The CDR3 DNA reads TGTGCCTGGAGTGTGAGCAGGTTGAACACTGAAGCTTTCTTT. This codes for CAWSVSRLNTEAFF.

On this clone: The junction does not match germline at one end; this may be a read error. V usage is TRBV6-5 and J usage is TRBJ2-7, with TRBD2 matching 13 bases. Looked up from germline, CDR1 is MNHEY and CDR2 is SVGAGI. This CDR3 has 13 residues. The CDR3 here is CASRLGLAGPHHF. CDR3 DNA sequence: TGTGCCAGCAGGCTGGGACTAGCGGGACCACACCACTTC.

Written as DNA, the CDR3 is TGTGCCAGCGGAACCGCGGGTGAACCCCCTCACGAGCAGTACTTC. It encodes CASGTAGEPPHEQYF. This sequence joins TRBV27 and TRBJ2-7; possible D gene TRBD2, 5 bases. From germline, CDR1 is MNHEY and CDR2 SMNVEV (reference sequence). The V end was cut by 8 bases, the J end by 5 bases, with 22 bases between. The CDR3 has 15 amino acids.

The genes are TRBV27 and TRBJ2-5; tentative D call: TRBD2 (5 bases). CDR3 length: 13 residues. Trimming shortened V by 6 bases and J by 2 bases, and 10 bases separated the two germline ends. Germline-derived CDR1 and CDR2 are MNHEY and SMNVEV (reference sequence). In DNA form, the CDR3 reads TGTGCCAGCAGAGATGCGGGTCAAGAGACCCAGTACTTC. Translating gives CASRDAGQETQYF.

The rearrangement links TRBV28 to TRBJ2-2; weak D call: TRBD2 (5 bases). This CDR3 is built from 15 residues. V lost 3 bases, J lost 0 bases, and 8 bases lay in between. Germline V gene lookup returns CDR1 MDHEN and CDR2 SYDVKM. CDR3 amino acids: CASSFAGANTGELFF. CDR3 nucleotide sequence: TGTGCCAGCAGTTTCGCCGGGGCGAACACCGGGGAGCTGTTTTTT.

The gene calls are TRBV9 and TRBJ2-1, with 9 bases that match TRBD1. This CDR3 contains 16 residues. Germline CDR1 reads SGDLS; CDR2 reads YYNGEE. J was trimmed by 10 bases and V by 2 bases; bases with no gene match: 13. CDR3 nucleotide sequence: TGTGCCAGCAGCGTGATGGGGGGGCTAACAGGGGGCGAGCAGTTCTTC. Amino acids: CASSVMGGLTGGEQFF.

The chain joins TRBV18 to TRBJ1-3; tentatively, D is TRBD1 (6 bases). The V gene's germline CDR1 is KGHSH and CDR2 LQKENI. This CDR3 has 16 amino acids. V dropped 3 bases and J dropped 4 bases, with 16 bases sitting between them. The CDR3 region is CASSPYRDNKGNTIYF. For the CDR3, the DNA is TGTGCCAGCTCACCCTATAGGGACAACAAAGGAAACACCATATATTTT.